This passage covers 26 T cell receptor beta chains from one sample sequenced in a study of response to subunit inactivated influenza vaccine. A single record per CDR3 protein comes from TCRdb applying MiXCR to the RT-PCR reads. In the table there are around 790,000 distinct CDR3 sequences, around 20% of which are singletons. The input for sequencing was PBMCs from blood, taken 4 to 6 days after vaccination. These receptors were taken from a man in his fifties who received an inactivated influenza vaccine.

The V and J genes are TRBV5-1 and TRBJ2-2, with no clear D. Per germline, CDR1 SGHRS and CDR2 YFSETQ. This CDR3 contains 13 residues. Trimming shortened V by 4 bases and J by 6 bases, and 10 bases separated the two germline ends. CDR3 amino acids: CASSPRGSGELFF. In nucleotides, the CDR3 is TGCGCCAGCAGCCCGAGAGGATCCGGGGAGCTGTTTTTT.

V is TRBV14 and J is TRBJ2-2; TRBD1 matches 10 bases. Germline trimming cut 0 bases from V and 3 bases from J; bases unmatched to any gene: 10. Per the germline V gene, CDR1 is SGHDN and CDR2 is FVKESK. The CDR3 spans 19 residues. The CDR3 loop reads CASSQDRRLGTGDTGELFF. The CDR3 DNA is TGTGCCAGCAGCCAAGATCGACGATTGGGGACAGGGGACACCGGGGAGCTGTTTTTT.

In its sample, this clonotype was seen a few times. The gene calls are TRBV28 and TRBJ2-5, with D perhaps matching TRBD1 or TRBD2 (6 bases each). V was clipped by 2 bases and J by 0 bases, with 10 bases between them. CDR3 length: 15 residues. The germline V gene has CDR1 MDHEN and CDR2 SYDVKM. The CDR3 nucleotides read TGTGCCAGCAGTTTAAGGGGGAGGAACCAAGAGACCCAGTACTTC. Its translation: CASSLRGRNQETQYF. The full variable domain, rest sourced from reference TRBV28 and TRBJ2-5, is DVKVTQSSRYLVKRTGEKVFLECVQDMDHENMFWYRQDPGLGLRLIYFSYDVKMKEKGDIPEGYSVSREKKERFSLILESASTNQTSMYLCASSLRGRNQETQYFGPGTRLLVL.

This clonotype was seen repeatedly, ten times or more. The chain joins TRBV29-1 to TRBJ2-5; the D gene is possibly TRBD2 (5 bases). The CDR3 covers 14 residues. V was trimmed by 7 bases and J by 5 bases, leaving 20 bases between them. CDR1 SQVTM and CDR2 ANQGSEA come from the germline V gene. CDR3 nucleotides: TGCAGCGCATCACCCGGCCCCGGGATGGAGACCCAGTACTTC. Translated, it gives CSASPGPGMETQYF.

This clonotype was counted only a few times. CDR3 sequence reads: CASSGSAATQYF. CDR3 nucleotide sequence: TGTGCCAGCAGCGGATCGGCGGCGACCCAGTACTTC. The V and J genes are TRBV7-2 and TRBJ2-5, with no clear D. Trimming removed 5 bases from V and 7 bases from J, with 11 bases in between. The CDR3 has 12 amino acids. CDR1 is SGHTA, CDR2 FQGNSA, per germline.

This clonotype was observed many times. The chain recombines TRBV7-2 with TRBJ2-7; D unresolved. Trimming took 5 bases from V and 8 from J, leaving 16 bases between them. The CDR3 length is 13 residues. Germline lookup yields CDR1 SGHTA and CDR2 FQGNSA. The CDR3, as DNA: TGTGCCAGCAGCCAGCCCCTACATCCCCAGCAGTACTTC. It specifies CASSQPLHPQQYF.

V usage is TRBV7-9 and J usage is TRBJ1-1; TRBD1 might be the D (5 bases). CDR3 length: 15 amino acids. Trimming removed 5 bases from V and 2 bases from J, with 15 bases in between. Germline V gene lookup returns CDR1 SEHNR and CDR2 FQNEAQ (reference sequence). CDR3 DNA: TGTGCCAGCAGCACGCCCCGACAGAGAAACACTGAAGCTTTCTTT. It codes for CASSTPRQRNTEAFF.

The DNA of the CDR3 is TGTGCCGCCAAGGCACCCCTAGGATCCGGGGATGAGCAGTTCTTC. As protein: CAAKAPLGSGDEQFF. The chain recombines TRBV6-1 with TRBJ2-1; a possible D gene is TRBD2 (5 bases). Germline CDR1 and CDR2: MNHNS and SASEGT. The CDR3 runs to 15 residues. The V and J ends lost 11 bases and 8 bases respectively, with 25 bases between them.

This clonotype was counted ten times or more. This sequence joins TRBV29-1 and TRBJ1-1; D is uncertain. Germline lookup yields CDR1 SQVTM and CDR2 ANQGSEA. The CDR3 contains 12 residues. V lost 4 bases and J lost 7, with 13 bases in between. The CDR3 DNA reads TGCAGCGTTGCAGTGGCCCGGAGTGAAGCTTTCTTT. It yields the protein CSVAVARSEAFF.

This clonotype has a count of ten or more. The chain uses TRBV20-1 and TRBJ2-1; 8 bases match TRBD1. The CDR3 has 11 residues. CDR1 DFQATT and CDR2 SNEGSKA come from the germline V gene (reference sequence). J was trimmed by 12 bases and V by 6 bases; bases with no gene match: 7. The CDR3 sequence: CSAADRVGQFF. CDR3 DNA sequence: TGCAGTGCGGCGGACAGGGTGGGGCAGTTCTTC.

This clonotype was counted a few times. The chain carries TRBV5-1 and TRBJ2-3; tentatively, D is TRBD1 or TRBD2 (5 bases each). The CDR3 contains 15 residues. V was clipped by 4 bases and J by 0 bases, with 12 bases between them. Germline CDR1 reads SGHRS; CDR2 reads YFSETQ. In DNA form, the CDR3 reads TGCGCCAGCAGCAATGGGACCTCAAGCACAGATACGCAGTATTTT. Translation gives CASSNGTSSTDTQYF.

The rearrangement uses TRBV6-5 and TRBJ1-1; perhaps TRBD1 as D (5 bases). V was clipped by 2 bases and J by 0 bases, with 10 bases between them. CDR1 is MNHEY, CDR2 SVGAGI, per germline. The CDR3 runs to 15 residues. This chain's CDR3 is CASSYGRGVNTEAFF. Here the CDR3 DNA reads TGTGCCAGCAGTTACGGTAGAGGGGTGAACACTGAAGCTTTCTTT.

This clonotype has only a few counts. CDR3 loop: CASCPAGPVATIYF. For the CDR3, the DNA is TGTGCCAGCTGCCCAGCAGGGCCCGTTGCGACCATATATTTT. The V gene is TRBV12-3 or TRBV12-4, the J gene TRBJ1-3; D is perhaps TRBD1 (5 bases). The germline V and J ends were trimmed by 8 bases and 10 bases, with 21 bases remaining between them. CDR3 length equals 14 residues.

This clonotype came up many times. The chain couples TRBV7-2 to TRBJ2-7; TRBD2 aligns across 14 bases. The junction had 5 bases not matched to a gene; V was cut back by 4 bases and J by 6 bases. The CDR3 is 15 residues long. Germline V gene data show CDR1 as SGHTA and CDR2 as FQGNSA. The CDR3 region is CASSWTGLAGVEQYF. The CDR3 DNA follows: TGTGCCAGCAGCTGGACGGGACTAGCGGGAGTCGAGCAGTACTTC.

Only a few counts were recorded for this clonotype. This chain links TRBV27 with TRBJ2-7; 9 bases are a match to TRBD1. Germline V gives CDR1 MNHEY, CDR2 SMNVEV (reference sequence). This CDR3 contains 17 residues. Unmatched junction bases numbered 9, after V lost 2 bases and J lost 1 base. The CDR3 coding sequence is TGTGCCAGCAGTTTAGTGGTGCCGGGACAGGGATCCTACGAGCAGTACTTC. Translating it yields CASSLVVPGQGSYEQYF.

V gene TRBV15 combines with J gene TRBJ1-2, with 11 bases matching TRBD1. CDR1 and CDR2 (germline): LNHNV, YYDKDF (reference sequence). The CDR3 has 14 amino acids. After removal of 0 bases from V and 6 bases from J, the junction contained 0 bases not matched to a gene. The CDR3 DNA is TGTGCCACCAGCAGAGAGGGACAGGGGGATGGCTACACCTTC. Amino acid sequence: CATSREGQGDGYTF.

This clonotype was picked up a small number of times. The chain employs TRBV20-1 and TRBJ2-5, with 10 bases identical to TRBD1. The CDR3 is made up of 15 amino acids. Germline V gene data show CDR1 as DFQATT and CDR2 as SNEGSKA (reference sequence). V dropped 1 base and J dropped 5; count of bases not matched to a gene: 7. The CDR3 here is CSARGGTGEEETQYF. CDR3 DNA sequence: TGCAGTGCTAGAGGGGGGACAGGGGAGGAGGAGACCCAGTACTTC.

V gene TRBV20-1 combines with J gene TRBJ2-7; the match to TRBD1 covers 7 bases. This CDR3 comprises 13 residues. CDR1 is DFQATT, CDR2 SNEGSKA, per germline (reference sequence). The ends lost 6 bases at V and 5 bases at J; junction bases unmatched: 10. CDR3 DNA: TGCAGTGCGCCACCGGGACAGTTCGACGAGCAGTACTTC. This gives the protein CSAPPGQFDEQYF.

The genes are TRBV20-1 and TRBJ1-2; D is possibly TRBD1 (6 bases). Germline CDR1 DFQATT, CDR2 SNEGSKA (reference sequence). This CDR3 region has 15 residues. The V end lost 6 bases, the J end lost 4 bases, and 21 bases lay between the germline ends. The CDR3 coding sequence is TGCAGTGCCCTAGACCTCAGGGGAACAACCTATGGCTACACCTTC. This codes for CSALDLRGTTYGYTF.

The chain joins TRBV12-3 or TRBV12-4 to TRBJ2-1, with TRBD1 matching over 10 bases. The CDR3 loop spans 16 amino acids. V trimming: 5 bases; J trimming: 9 bases; junction bases outside the gene matches: 13. CDR3 bases: TGTGCCAGCAGTCCACCCTGGGGACAGGGGTCTGGTGAGCAGTTCTTC. Translating gives CASSPPWGQGSGEQFF.

The chain is built from TRBV7-6 and TRBJ1-3; D is unclear. The CDR3 has 15 residues. Germline V gives CDR1 SGHVS, CDR2 FNYEAQ. V lost 1 base and J lost 0, with 7 bases in between. The CDR3 loop is CASSLEEGSGNTIYF. CDR3 DNA: TGTGCCAGCAGCTTAGAGGAGGGCTCTGGAAACACCATATATTTT. Variable domain in full (rest from reference TRBV7-6 and TRBJ1-3): GAGVSQSPRYKVTKRGQDVALRCDPISGHVSLYWYRQALGQGPEFLTYFNYEAQQDKSGLPNDRFSAERPEGSISTLTIQRTEQRDSAMYRCASSLEEGSGNTIYFGEGSWLTVV.

The sample holds a few counts of this clonotype. The chain joins TRBV27 to TRBJ2-7; 11 bases line up with TRBD2. The CDR3 spans 18 residues. V trimming: 0 bases; J trimming: 0 bases; junction bases outside the gene matches: 7. Germline CDR1 is MNHEY and CDR2 is SMNVEV (reference sequence). The CDR3 protein is CASSLSRGLAGNSYEQYF. CDR3 bases: TGTGCCAGCAGTTTATCGAGAGGACTAGCGGGCAACTCCTACGAGCAGTACTTC.

This clonotype was counted only a few times. V is TRBV9 and J is TRBJ1-4; D ambiguous. The CDR3 is made up of 14 amino acids. Trimming removed 1 base at V and 7 bases at J, with 11 bases between. Germline values: CDR1 SGDLS, CDR2 YYNGEE. The CDR3 nucleotides are TGTGCCAGCAGCGTACTCCCTGAGGGTGAAAAACTGTTTTTT. Protein product: CASSVLPEGEKLFF.

The rearrangement uses TRBV6-2 or TRBV6-3 and TRBJ2-7; 8 bases line up with TRBD1. The CDR3 is 15 amino acids. The germline CDR1 and CDR2 sequences are MNHEY and SVGEGT. V trimming: 7 bases; J trimming: 0 bases; junction bases outside the gene matches: 8. The CDR3 DNA reads as TGTGCCAGCACCTACCGGACAGGGAGCTCCTACGAGCAGTACTTC. This sequence encodes CASTYRTGSSYEQYF.

The V gene is TRBV20-1, the J gene TRBJ2-7; D not resolved. The CDR3 covers 14 residues. The germline V gene has CDR1 DFQATT and CDR2 SNEGSKA (reference sequence). Deletions cut 0 bases from V and 5 bases from J, with 14 bases between. The chain's CDR3 is CSARDSLVVHEQYF. CDR3 in DNA: TGCAGTGCTAGAGATTCCTTGGTGGTTCACGAGCAGTACTTC.

This clonotype was recorded a few times. This chain joins TRBV12-3 or TRBV12-4 and TRBJ1-2; D is unresolved. V was clipped by 2 bases and J by 4 bases, with 14 bases between them. There are 15 residues in the CDR3. The CDR3 sequence is CASSLISWEVYGYTF. CDR3 nucleotide sequence: TGTGCCAGCAGTTTAATATCATGGGAAGTCTATGGCTACACCTTC.